This T cell receptor (beta chain) was captured in a study of blood T cells in healthy people across ages. Findings and limits, study-wide: Nothing was known about donor CMV status, and this possibly confounded expanded clonotype changes.

The authors ran a second PCR of 7 to 11 cycles using a sample-barcoded 5' primer and a J-beta primer mix. Every individual sample yielded 2.5 million or more paired-end reads (each containing CDR3). One entry per CDR3 protein, called by TCRdb with MiXCR from the 5' RACE reads. The sample shows around 710,000 distinct CDR3 sequences, roughly two fifths of them seen only once. V was trimmed by 2 bases and J by 6 bases, leaving 11 bases between them. CDR3 length equals 13 residues. Germline-derived CDR1 and CDR2 are SGHTA and FQGNSA. Caucasian individuals from Russia who were healthy and aged roughly 6 to 100 acted as donors. Drawn from each donor were around 10 milliliters of peripheral blood. Concerning this clonotype: Its antigen is unknown.

The material sequenced was blood. This TCR was recovered from a woman in her fifties or sixties in good health. J is TRBJ2-7 and V is TRBV7-2, with a weak D call TRBD1 (5 bases). The CDR3 is CASSLTRQLEQYF. The DNA for the CDR3 is TGTGCCAGCAGCTTAACCCGACAGCTCGAGCAGTACTTC.